Shown below are 16 T cell receptor beta chains from a single sample sequenced in a study of shared clonotypes between healthy human individuals. CD45RO negativity and positive selection for CCR7 defined naive CD8 cells, a population that excluded terminally differentiated effector memory CD45RA+ cells. Generated by immunoSEQ multiplex PCR, the TCRdb table keeps only in-frame clones and is missing some. The table has nearly 600,000 clones, nearly 97% seen once. The sample taken for sequencing was naive CD8+ T cells sorted from blood. The receptor set was obtained from a woman in her twenties or thirties in good health.

V is TRBV7-9 and J is TRBJ2-3, with unresolved D. V lost 4 bases to trimming and J lost 2 bases, with 19 bases between them. The CDR3 is 17 amino acids. Germline CDR1 is SEHNR and CDR2 is FQNEAQ (reference sequence). Written as DNA, the CDR3 is TGTGCCAGCAGCTCGCCTAGGTCCAAAACGGACACAGATACGCAGTATTTT. Translated: CASSSPRSKTDTDTQYF.

The chain has TRBV5-1 and TRBJ2-7; 11 bases agree with TRBD2. The J segment lost 3 bases and the V segment lost 4 bases, leaving 18 bases of the junction unmatched. The CDR3 consists of 19 residues. From germline, CDR1 is SGHRS and CDR2 YFSETQ. DNA for the CDR3: TGCGCCAGCAGCCCGCGACTAGCGGGGATCCTAGATGACCACTACGAGCAGTACTTC. Its translation: CASSPRLAGILDDHYEQYF.

The chain recombines TRBV2 with TRBJ2-1; 13 positions match TRBD2. The CDR3 is 15 amino acids. The junction had 10 bases not matched to a gene; V was cut back by 7 bases and J by 10 bases. CDR1 SNHLY and CDR2 FYNNEI come from the germline V gene. In DNA, the CDR3 is TGTGCCAGCACGACCGGGACTAGCGGGATACTAGAGCAGTTCTTC. Its translation: CASTTGTSGILEQFF.

The V call is TRBV15, the J call TRBJ2-7, with 9 bases identical to TRBD1. This CDR3 contains 14 residues. CDR1 is LNHNV and CDR2 is YYDKDF in the germline V gene (reference sequence). The junction had 7 bases not matched to a gene; V was cut back by 5 bases and J by 5 bases. CDR3 protein: CATSPQQGAHEQYF. Here the CDR3 DNA reads TGTGCCACCAGCCCCCAACAGGGGGCCCACGAGCAGTACTTC. Full variable domain (rest looked up from reference TRBV15 and TRBJ2-7): DAMVIQNPRYQVTQFGKPVTLSCSQTLNHNVMYWYQQKSSQAPKLLFHYYDKDFNNEADTPDNFQSRRPNTSFCFLDIRSPGLGDTAMYLCATSPQQGAHEQYFGPGTRLTVT.

V and J are TRBV7-9 and TRBJ2-2; 8 bases are a match to TRBD1. This CDR3 is 17 amino acids long. Germline CDR1 and CDR2: SEHNR and FQNEAQ (reference sequence). The V segment lost 8 bases and the J segment 4 bases; nucleotides outside the gene matches: 15. CDR3 coding DNA: TGTGCCAGCGGATTATTCCGGACAGGGAGCGGCACCGGGGAGCTGTTTTTT. The encoded protein is CASGLFRTGSGTGELFF.

The chain uses TRBV28 and TRBJ1-5; the D is unclear. V was trimmed by 6 bases and J by 5 bases, leaving 20 bases between them. CDR1 is MDHEN, CDR2 SYDVKM, per germline. The length of the CDR3 is 16 residues. CDR3 nucleotides: TGTGCCAGCAGCCCACCGAGAACACCGAGGCATCAGCCCCAGCATTTT. Translated, it gives CASSPPRTPRHQPQHF.

V and J are TRBV13 and TRBJ2-6; no firm D call. The germline V gene encodes CDR1 PRHDT and CDR2 FYEKMQ (reference sequence). Trimming shortened V by 5 bases and J by 0 bases, and 14 bases separated the two germline ends. CDR3 length equals 17 residues. CDR3 protein: CASSPRLDNSGANVLTF. Here the CDR3 DNA reads TGTGCCAGCAGCCCCCGGCTAGACAACTCTGGGGCCAACGTCCTGACTTTC.

This chain connects TRBV6-5 to TRBJ2-1; D possibly corresponds to TRBD2 (5 bases). The germline V and J ends were trimmed by 4 bases and 4 bases, with 17 bases remaining between them. The length of the CDR3 is 16 residues. Germline V gene lookup returns CDR1 MNHEY and CDR2 SVGAGI. CDR3 in amino acids: CASSSIPEAVYNEQFF. In nucleotides, the CDR3 is TGTGCCAGCAGTTCGATCCCGGAGGCGGTGTACAATGAGCAGTTCTTC.

The rearrangement uses TRBV2 and TRBJ1-2; D is perhaps TRBD1 (5 bases). Trimming stripped 3 bases from V and 2 bases from J, with 7 bases between. CDR1 is SNHLY and CDR2 is FYNNEI in the germline V gene. The CDR3 is 13 residues long. CDR3 loop: CASSDSGNYGYTF. The CDR3 nucleotides read TGTGCCAGCAGTGACTCAGGGAACTATGGCTACACCTTC.

This sequence joins TRBV28 and TRBJ2-1; no firm D call. V lost 7 bases, J lost 8 bases, and 12 bases lay in between. This CDR3 contains 12 residues. CDR1 and CDR2 from the germline V gene are MDHEN and SYDVKM. CDR3 sequence reads: CASNSLMDEQFF. In DNA, the CDR3 is TGTGCCAGCAACTCCCTCATGGATGAGCAGTTCTTC.

The chain has TRBV4-2 and TRBJ2-4, with 10 bases fitting TRBD1. With V trimmed by 5 bases and J by 8 bases, 12 bases remained unmatched. This CDR3 is built from 16 residues. CDR1 and CDR2 (germline): LGHNA, YNFKEQ. CDR3 bases: TGTGCCAGCAGCTCCGGGACAGGGGAAGGTTGGGACATTCAGTACTTC. The encoded protein is CASSSGTGEGWDIQYF.

This chain connects TRBV4-1 to TRBJ2-1; D remains ambiguous. V lost 0 bases, J lost 3 bases, and 12 bases lay in between. CDR1 is MGHRA, CDR2 YSYEKL, per germline. CDR3 length: 16 residues. Here the CDR3 reads CASSQEPTGSYNEQFF. For the CDR3, the DNA is TGCGCCAGCAGCCAAGAACCAACGGGCAGCTACAATGAGCAGTTCTTC.

The chain employs TRBV15 and TRBJ1-3; D call uncertain. CDR3 length: 15 amino acids. Trimming shortened V by 4 bases and J by 0 bases, and 10 bases separated the two germline ends. Per the germline V gene, CDR1 is LNHNV and CDR2 is YYDKDF (reference sequence). CDR3: CATSTDQFSGNTIYF. CDR3 in DNA: TGTGCCACCAGCACCGACCAGTTCTCTGGAAACACCATATATTTT.

The chain links TRBV27 to TRBJ1-1, with TRBD1 identical over 12 bases. With V trimmed by 7 bases and J by 2 bases, 2 bases remained unmatched. There are 14 residues in the CDR3. Germline V lookup: CDR1 MNHEY, CDR2 SMNVEV (reference sequence). The DNA of the CDR3 is TGTGCCAGCACCGGGACAGGGGGCAACACTGAAGCTTTCTTT. It is translated as CASTGTGGNTEAFF.

A single count supports this clone. The chain couples TRBV27 to TRBJ2-1; 13 positions match TRBD2. The CDR3 has 15 amino acids. The germline gives CDR1 MNHEY, CDR2 SMNVEV (reference sequence). Trimming at V came to 4 bases and at J to 9 bases, leaving 6 bases not matched to a gene. The CDR3 nucleotides read TGTGCCAGCAGTTCCGGGACTAGCGGGATGGGTGAGCAGTTCTTC. Its translation is CASSSGTSGMGEQFF.

V is TRBV9 and J is TRBJ1-2; the D gene is possibly TRBD1 (5 bases). In germline, CDR1 is SGDLS, CDR2 YYNGEE. The germline V and J ends were trimmed by 8 bases and 7 bases, with 12 bases remaining between them. The CDR3 has 11 residues. The CDR3 sequence: CASESGGGYTF. The CDR3 DNA reads as TGTGCCAGTGAGTCCGGGGGTGGCTACACCTTC. The full variable domain, completed using reference TRBV9 and TRBJ1-2, is DSGVTQTPKHLITATGQRVTLRCSPRSGDLSVYWYQQSLDQGLQFLIQYYNGEERAKGNILERFSAQQFPDLHSELNLSSLELGDSALYFCASESGGGYTFGSGTRLTVV.